This section outlines one T cell receptor (beta chain) sequence together with its context. These data are taken from a study of T cell responses to AZD1222 COVID-19 vaccine. The method was immunoSEQ multiplex PCR; TCRdb's version includes in-frame clones alone and lacks a portion of them. The sample includes 100,000 to 150,000 clones, over 75% of them seen just once. Germline CDR1 is SGHNT and CDR2 is YYREEE (reference sequence). The CDR3 extends over 15 amino acids. Deletions cut 2 bases from V and 5 bases from J, with 13 bases between. The V call is TRBV5-4, the J call TRBJ2-2; D gene unclear. The receptor's source is an adult in good health. The starting material was peripheral blood, obtained on day 0 of AZD1222 vaccination. In DNA form, the CDR3 reads TGTGCCAGCAGCTTCCTAGGGCATGGAACCGGGGAGCTGTTTTTT. Translated, it gives CASSFLGHGTGELFF.